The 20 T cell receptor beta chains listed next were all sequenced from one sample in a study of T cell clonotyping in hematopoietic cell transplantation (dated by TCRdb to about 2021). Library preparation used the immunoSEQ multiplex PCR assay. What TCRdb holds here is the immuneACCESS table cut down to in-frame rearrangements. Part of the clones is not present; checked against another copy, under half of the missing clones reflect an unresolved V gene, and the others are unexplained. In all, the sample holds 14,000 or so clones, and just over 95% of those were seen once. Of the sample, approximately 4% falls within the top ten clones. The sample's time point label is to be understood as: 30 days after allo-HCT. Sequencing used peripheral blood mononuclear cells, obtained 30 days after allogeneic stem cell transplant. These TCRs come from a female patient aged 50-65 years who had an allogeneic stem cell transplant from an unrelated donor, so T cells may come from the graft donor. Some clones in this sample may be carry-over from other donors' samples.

CDR3 coding DNA: TGTGCCAGCAGCTTAGCGTGGGTCCCCGAGCAGTACTTC. Translating it yields CASSLAWVPEQYF. The chain uses TRBV11-2 and TRBJ2-7; D gene unclear. The germline V gene has CDR1 SGHAT and CDR2 FQNNGV. V lost 1 base to trimming and J lost 6 bases, with 10 bases between them. This CDR3 is 13 amino acids long.

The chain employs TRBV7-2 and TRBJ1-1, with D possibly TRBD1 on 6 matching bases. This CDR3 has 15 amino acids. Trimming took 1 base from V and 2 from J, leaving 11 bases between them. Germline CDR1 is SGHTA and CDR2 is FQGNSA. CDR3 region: CASSLGQGLNTEAFF. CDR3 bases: TGTGCCAGCAGCTTAGGCCAGGGGCTTAACACTGAAGCTTTCTTT.

The CDR3 coding sequence is TGTGCCAGCAGCTTAGCTGTTCTGGGGCGAGAGACCCAGTACTTC. This codes for CASSLAVLGRETQYF. The chain joins TRBV7-2 to TRBJ2-5; possible D gene TRBD1, 5 bases. V lost 0 bases and J 4 bases, leaving 12 bases between the germline ends. Germline-derived CDR1 and CDR2 are SGHTA and FQGNSA. This CDR3 comprises 15 residues.

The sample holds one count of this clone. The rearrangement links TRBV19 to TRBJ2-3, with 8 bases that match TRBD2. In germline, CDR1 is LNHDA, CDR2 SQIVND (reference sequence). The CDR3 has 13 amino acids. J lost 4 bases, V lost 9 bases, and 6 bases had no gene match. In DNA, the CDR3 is TGTGCCAGCCGAAGTAGCGGGGCAGATACGCAGTATTTT. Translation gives CASRSSGADTQYF. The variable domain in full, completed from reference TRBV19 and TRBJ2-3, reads DGGITQSPKYLFRKEGQNVTLSCEQNLNHDAMYWYRQDPGQGLRLIYYSQIVNDFQKGDIAEGYSVSREKKESFPLTVTSAQKNPTAFYLCASRSSGADTQYFGPGTRLTVL.

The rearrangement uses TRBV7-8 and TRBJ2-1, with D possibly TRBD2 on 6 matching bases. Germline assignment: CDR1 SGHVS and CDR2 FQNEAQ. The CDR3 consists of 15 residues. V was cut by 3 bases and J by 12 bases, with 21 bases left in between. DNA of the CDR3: TGTGCCAGCAGCTTGTACAGATTAAGATTGCGGGGGCAGTTCTTC. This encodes CASSLYRLRLRGQFF.

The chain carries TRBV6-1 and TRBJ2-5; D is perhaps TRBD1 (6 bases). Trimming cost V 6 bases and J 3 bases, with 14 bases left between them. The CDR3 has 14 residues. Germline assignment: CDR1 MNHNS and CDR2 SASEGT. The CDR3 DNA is TGTGCCAGCAGCGCCGGGACATCAAAAGAGACCCAGTACTTC. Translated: CASSAGTSKETQYF.

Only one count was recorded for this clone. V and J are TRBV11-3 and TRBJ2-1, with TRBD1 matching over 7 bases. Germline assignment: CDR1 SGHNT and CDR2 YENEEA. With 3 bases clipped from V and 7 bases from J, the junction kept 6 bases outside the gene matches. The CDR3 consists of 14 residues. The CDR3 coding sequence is TGTGCCAGCAGCTTCGGGACAGCGGCTAATGAGCAGTTCTTC. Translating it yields CASSFGTAANEQFF.

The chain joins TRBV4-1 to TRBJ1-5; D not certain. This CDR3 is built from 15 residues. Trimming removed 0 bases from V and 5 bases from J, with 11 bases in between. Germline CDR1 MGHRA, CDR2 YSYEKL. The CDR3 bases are TGCGCCAGCAGCCAAGATGCGGCAGCGTATCAGCCCCAGCATTTT. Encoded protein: CASSQDAAAYQPQHF.

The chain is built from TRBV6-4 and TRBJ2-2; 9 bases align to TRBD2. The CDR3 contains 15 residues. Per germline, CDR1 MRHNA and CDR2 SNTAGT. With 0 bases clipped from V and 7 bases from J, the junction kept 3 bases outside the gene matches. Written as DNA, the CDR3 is TGTGCCAGCAGTGACTCGCTAGCGGGGAACGGGGAGCTGTTTTTT. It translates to CASSDSLAGNGELFF.

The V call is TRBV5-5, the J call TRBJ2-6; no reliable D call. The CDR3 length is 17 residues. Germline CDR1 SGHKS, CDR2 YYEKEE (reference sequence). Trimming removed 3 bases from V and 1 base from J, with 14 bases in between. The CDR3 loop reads CASSWIATTSGANVLTF. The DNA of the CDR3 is TGTGCCAGCAGCTGGATCGCTACCACTTCTGGGGCCAACGTCCTGACTTTC. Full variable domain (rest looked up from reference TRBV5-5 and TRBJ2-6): DAGVTQSPTHLIKTRGQQVTLRCSPISGHKSVSWYQQVLGQGPQFIFQYYEKEERGRGNFPDRFSARQFPNYSSELNVNALLLGDSALYLCASSWIATTSGANVLTFGAGSRLTVL.

The CDR3 coding sequence is TGTGCCAGCAGCTTCGACCGGGGTTCTGAAGCTTTCTTT. Protein sequence: CASSFDRGSEAFF. V usage is TRBV9 and J usage is TRBJ1-1; D is uncertain. With 4 bases removed from V and 6 bases from J, the gap between germline ends came to 13 bases. This CDR3 comprises 13 residues. CDR1 is SGDLS, CDR2 YYNGEE, per germline. The full variable domain, completed using reference TRBV9 and TRBJ1-1, is DSGVTQTPKHLITATGQRVTLRCSPRSGDLSVYWYQQSLDQGLQFLIQYYNGEERAKGNILERFSAQQFPDLHSELNLSSLELGDSALYFCASSFDRGSEAFFGQGTRLTVV.

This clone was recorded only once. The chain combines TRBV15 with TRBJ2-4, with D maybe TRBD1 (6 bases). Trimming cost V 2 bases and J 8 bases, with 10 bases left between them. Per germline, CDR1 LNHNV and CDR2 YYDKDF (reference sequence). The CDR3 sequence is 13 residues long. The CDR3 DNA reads TGTGCCACCAGCAGACAGGGGTGGGACATTCAGTACTTC. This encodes CATSRQGWDIQYF. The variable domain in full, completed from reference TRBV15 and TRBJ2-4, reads DAMVIQNPRYQVTQFGKPVTLSCSQTLNHNVMYWYQQKSSQAPKLLFHYYDKDFNNEADTPDNFQSRRPNTSFCFLDIRSPGLGDTAMYLCATSRQGWDIQYFGAGTRLSVL.

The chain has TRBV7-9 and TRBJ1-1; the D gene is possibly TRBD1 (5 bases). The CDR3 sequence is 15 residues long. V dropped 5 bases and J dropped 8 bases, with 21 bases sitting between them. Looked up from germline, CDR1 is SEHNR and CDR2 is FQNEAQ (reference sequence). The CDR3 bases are TGTGCCAGCAGCCCGGGGGTGCAGGTTGATTCAGAAGCTTTCTTT. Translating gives CASSPGVQVDSEAFF.

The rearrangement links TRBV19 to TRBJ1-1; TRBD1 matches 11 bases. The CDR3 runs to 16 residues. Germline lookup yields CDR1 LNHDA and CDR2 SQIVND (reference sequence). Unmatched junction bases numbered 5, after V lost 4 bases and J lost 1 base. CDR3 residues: CASSKGTGGTNTEAFF. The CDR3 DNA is TGTGCCAGTAGTAAAGGGACAGGGGGTACGAACACTGAAGCTTTCTTT.

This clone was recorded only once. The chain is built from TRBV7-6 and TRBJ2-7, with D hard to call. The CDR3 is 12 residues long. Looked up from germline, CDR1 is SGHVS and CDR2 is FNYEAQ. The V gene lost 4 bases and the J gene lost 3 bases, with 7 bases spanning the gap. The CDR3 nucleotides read TGTGCCAGCAGCTCCCCATACTACGAGCAGTACTTC. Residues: CASSSPYYEQYF.

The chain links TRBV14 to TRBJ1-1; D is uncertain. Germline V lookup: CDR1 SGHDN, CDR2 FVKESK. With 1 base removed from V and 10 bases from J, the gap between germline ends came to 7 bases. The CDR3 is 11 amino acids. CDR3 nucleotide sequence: TGTGCCAGCAGCCAAGCGGGGTTAGCTTTCTTT. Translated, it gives CASSQAGLAFF.

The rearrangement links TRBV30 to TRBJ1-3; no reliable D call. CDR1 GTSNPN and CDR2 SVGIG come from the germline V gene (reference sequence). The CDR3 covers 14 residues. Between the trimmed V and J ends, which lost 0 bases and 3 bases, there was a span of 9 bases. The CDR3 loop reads CAWSVPGIGNTIYF. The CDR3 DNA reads TGTGCCTGGAGTGTTCCAGGAATTGGAAACACCATATATTTT.

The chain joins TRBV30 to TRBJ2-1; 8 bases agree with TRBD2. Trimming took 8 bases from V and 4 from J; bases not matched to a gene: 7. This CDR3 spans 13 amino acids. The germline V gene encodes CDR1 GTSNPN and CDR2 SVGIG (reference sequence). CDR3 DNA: TGTGCCCACGACCGGGGGGGGTACAATGAGCAGTTCTTC. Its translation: CAHDRGGYNEQFF.

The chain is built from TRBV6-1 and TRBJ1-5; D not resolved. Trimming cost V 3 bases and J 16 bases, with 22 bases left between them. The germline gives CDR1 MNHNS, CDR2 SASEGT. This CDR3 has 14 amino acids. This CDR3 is CASSESADRGVKHF. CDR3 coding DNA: TGTGCCAGCAGTGAGTCCGCTGATCGCGGGGTCAAACATTTT.

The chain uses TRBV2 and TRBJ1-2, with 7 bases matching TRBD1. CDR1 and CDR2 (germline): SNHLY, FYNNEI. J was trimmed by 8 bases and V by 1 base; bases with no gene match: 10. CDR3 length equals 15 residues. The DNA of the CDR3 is TGTGCCAGCAGTGAAGGGTGGGTGACAGGGAACGGCTACACCTTC. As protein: CASSEGWVTGNGYTF.